This TCR beta chain was recorded in a study of T cell responses to AZD1222 COVID-19 vaccine. Assay: immunoSEQ multiplex PCR; the TCRdb copy retains only in-frame clones and omits some. This table has some 140,000 clones, approximately 80% appearing once. CDR1 is SEHNR and CDR2 is FQNEAQ in the germline V gene (reference sequence). Trimming shortened V by 2 bases and J by 4 bases, and 14 bases separated the two germline ends. This CDR3 region has 15 residues. J is TRBJ2-5 and V is TRBV7-9, with D maybe TRBD2 (6 bases). The receptor's source is an adult in good health. The input for sequencing was peripheral blood, taken on day 0 of AZD1222 vaccination. The DNA of the CDR3 is TGTGCCAGCAGCTTACCCCTTCAGGAGGGAGAGACCCAGTACTTC. It specifies CASSLPLQEGETQYF.